Reported below is one TCR beta chain. These data originate in a study of blood T cells in healthy people across ages. Trimming cost V 3 bases and J 6 bases, with 16 bases left between them. There are 15 residues in the CDR3. Germline lookup yields CDR1 SNHLY and CDR2 FYNNEI. Primers used in a second PCR of about 6 to 11 cycles were a sample-barcoded 5' primer and a J-beta primer mix. TCRdb passed the 5' RACE reads through MiXCR, listing each CDR3 protein once. The sample yields over a million distinct CDR3 sequences, 25% seen once. These data were likewise used in another study, on T cells of mothers and their children. That work adds: Donors comprised three healthy Caucasian mothers plus their six children.

The sequenced material came from blood. The clonotype comes from a girl aged 2-10 years in good health. The rearrangement uses TRBV2 and TRBJ2-3, with D hard to call. The CDR3 DNA reads TGTGCCAGCAGTGATAAGGCCTCACCCACGGATACGCAGTATTTT. Amino acid sequence: CASSDKASPTDTQYF.